Shown below are 6 T cell receptor beta chains from a single sample sequenced in a study of blood T cell repertoires in COVID-19. Sequenced by immunoSEQ multiplex PCR; TCRdb stores in-frame clones only, minus some. Here the sample spans 55,000 to 70,000 clones, 86% being singletons. Sample: peripheral blood. The receptors derive from a man in his fifties or sixties with acute or convalescent COVID-19.

The chain carries TRBV15 and TRBJ2-7; no reliable D call. Trimming stripped 0 bases from V and 4 bases from J, with 10 bases between. Per the germline V gene, CDR1 is LNHNV and CDR2 is YYDKDF (reference sequence). The CDR3 covers 14 residues. CDR3 loop: CATSRDPGFYEQYF. Here the CDR3 DNA reads TGTGCCACCAGCAGAGATCCCGGGTTTTACGAGCAGTACTTC.

This chain joins TRBV7-2 and TRBJ2-5, with 9 bases fitting TRBD2. Germline V gives CDR1 SGHTA, CDR2 FQGNSA. CDR3 length: 18 amino acids. V dropped 1 base and J dropped 7; count of bases not matched to a gene: 16. Here the CDR3 reads CASSLVSASGKLGGTQYF. The CDR3 DNA reads as TGTGCCAGCAGCTTAGTTTCGGCTAGCGGGAAGCTCGGGGGGACCCAGTACTTC.

The chain employs TRBV30 and TRBJ2-1; D gene unclear. In germline, CDR1 is GTSNPN, CDR2 SVGIG (reference sequence). V was trimmed by 0 bases and J by 6 bases, leaving 6 bases between them. The CDR3 runs to 12 residues. The DNA of the CDR3 is TGTGCCTGGAGTGTACGGTCCAATGAGCAGTTCTTC. This encodes CAWSVRSNEQFF. The variable domain in full, with the rest retrieved from reference TRBV30 and TRBJ2-1, is SQTIHQWPATLVQPVGSPLSLECTVEGTSNPNLYWYRQAAGRGLQLLFYSVGIGQISSEVPQNLSASRPQDRQFILSSKKLLLSDSGFYLCAWSVRSNEQFFGPGTRLTVL.

The chain uses TRBV19 and TRBJ2-1, with 8 bases identical to TRBD2. The CDR3 totals 17 residues. The J segment lost 0 bases and the V segment lost 3 bases, leaving 7 bases of the junction unmatched. CDR1 LNHDA and CDR2 SQIVND come from the germline V gene (reference sequence). The CDR3 loop reads CASSISIAGGSYNEQFF. CDR3 nucleotides: TGTGCCAGTAGTATCTCCATTGCGGGAGGCTCCTACAATGAGCAGTTCTTC.

The rearrangement joins TRBV9 to TRBJ1-5; no reliable D call. This CDR3 has 14 residues. CDR1 is SGDLS, CDR2 YYNGEE, per germline. V lost 0 bases to trimming and J lost 6 bases, with 10 bases between them. The CDR3 nucleotides are TGTGCCAGCAGCGTAGGGAGGGTATCTCAGCCCCAGCATTTT. Protein sequence: CASSVGRVSQPQHF.

The rearrangement links TRBV7-3 to TRBJ1-1; D uncertain. The V and J ends lost 1 base and 1 base respectively, with 4 bases between them. Germline loops: CDR1 SGHTA, CDR2 FQGTGA. This CDR3 contains 13 residues. For the CDR3, the DNA is TGTGCCAGCAGCTTAAAGAGGAACACTGAAGCTTTCTTT. It is translated as CASSLKRNTEAFF.